The 7 T cell receptor beta chains below come from one sample, sequenced in a study of blood T cell repertoires in COVID-19. Produced via immunoSEQ multiplex PCR; TCRdb's table is partial and in-frame only. The table includes about 180,000 clones, around 80% detected once. The sequenced sample was peripheral blood. All receptors derive from a human donor in a cohort sampled during active COVID-19.

This clone was recorded at least ten times. The V gene is TRBV2, the J gene TRBJ1-2; 10 bases match TRBD1. The V and J ends lost 9 bases and 5 bases, in that order; junction bases with no gene match: 9. Looked up from germline, CDR1 is SNHLY and CDR2 is FYNNEI. The CDR3 covers 14 residues. The CDR3 is CARYSGQGEYGYTF. The CDR3 DNA reads as TGTGCCAGATACTCTGGACAGGGGGAATATGGCTACACCTTC.

A note on this clone: Other DNA sequences of this sample code for an identical CDR3. The CDR3 reads CASRIQGTGNTIYF. In DNA, the CDR3 is TGTGCCAGCAGGATCCAGGGTACTGGAAACACCATATATTTT. V usage is TRBV6-5 and J usage is TRBJ1-3; the D gene is possibly TRBD1 (5 bases). V was clipped by 6 bases and J by 2 bases, with 11 bases between them. Germline CDR1 is MNHEY and CDR2 is SVGAGI. This CDR3 spans 14 amino acids.

The chain uses TRBV3-1 (or the pseudogene TRBV3-2) and TRBJ2-7, with TRBD2 matching over 8 bases. V was pared by 4 bases and J by 4 bases, with 9 bases of the junction left unmatched. CDR1 and CDR2 (germline): LGHDT, YNNKEL (reference sequence). The CDR3 sequence is 15 residues long. CDR3 DNA: TGTGCCAGCAGCCCCGAGGCAGCGGGGGTATACGAGCAGTACTTC. Translated: CASSPEAAGVYEQYF.

This rearrangement joins TRBV6-5 to TRBJ2-3; 7 bases map to TRBD1. This CDR3 has 16 residues. V shed 2 bases, J shed 2 bases, and the junction held 7 bases outside the gene matches. Germline V CDR1 and CDR2: MNHEY, SVGAGI. The CDR3 reads CASSYTRTGPTDTQYF. The CDR3 DNA reads as TGTGCCAGCAGTTACACCCGGACAGGTCCCACAGATACGCAGTATTTT.

Turning to this clone: One end of the junction varies from germline; a read error may be responsible. This chain uses TRBV6-5 with TRBJ2-1, with D possibly matching TRBD1 (6 bases). The CDR3 contains 16 residues. Per the germline V gene, CDR1 is MNHEY and CDR2 is SVGAGI. The CDR3: CASGYRTASSYNEQFF. DNA of the CDR3: TGTGCCAGCGGTTATCGGACAGCGAGCTCCTACAATGAGCAGTTCTTC.

In this sample, this clone turned up a few times. This chain connects TRBV2 to TRBJ2-1, with TRBD2 matching 10 bases. The junction had 0 bases not matched to a gene; V was cut back by 8 bases and J by 8 bases. The CDR3 length is 11 residues. CDR1 and CDR2 (germline): SNHLY, FYNNEI. CDR3 nucleotide sequence: TGTGCCAGCGGGACTAGCGATGAGCAGTTCTTC. This gives the protein CASGTSDEQFF. The full variable domain, its missing parts supplied by reference TRBV2 and TRBJ2-1, is EPEVTQTPSHQVTQMGQEVILRCVPISNHLYFYWYRQILGQKVEFLVSFYNNEISEKSEIFDDQFSVERPDGSNFTLKIRSTKLEDSAMYFCASGTSDEQFFGPGTRLTVL.

The CDR3 DNA follows: TGTGCCAGTAGTACAGGGACCGGGGGATCCTATGGCTACACCTTC. Residues: CASSTGTGGSYGYTF. The chain has TRBV19 and TRBJ1-2; D possibly corresponds to TRBD1 (5 bases). Germline V gives CDR1 LNHDA, CDR2 SQIVND (reference sequence). Deletions cut 4 bases from V and 4 bases from J, with 16 bases between. This CDR3 is 15 amino acids long.